Listed below are T cell receptor beta chains from one sample, sequenced in a study of T cell responses to AZD1222 COVID-19 vaccine. Assay used: immunoSEQ multiplex PCR; TCRdb lists only in-frame clones, some missing. This table holds 150,000 or so clones, around nine tenths found once. Sequencing was performed on peripheral blood, taken on day 0 of AZD1222 vaccination. The receptors stem from an adult in good health. Each CDR3 is given without its conserved first and last residue.

TRBV6-6	TRBJ2-1	ASSRYLAGGPYNEQF
TRBV28	TRBJ2-7	ASSLLGSGISYEQY
TRBV4-2	TRBJ2-7	ASSQEGQIYEQY
TRBV7-8	TRBJ2-6	ASLASGRTGANVLT
TRBV28	TRBJ1-1	ASTRPGENTEAF
TRBV7-6	TRBJ1-5	ASSPRDQPQH
TRBV28	TRBJ1-1	ASSLGRRGTEAF
TRBV2	TRBJ1-1	ARGASRTEAF
TRBV27	TRBJ1-5	ASSLLATGRDRVLPQH
TRBV6-5	TRBJ1-5	ASSLYRNQPQH
TRBV2	TRBJ1-5	ASSDLGGGSQPQH